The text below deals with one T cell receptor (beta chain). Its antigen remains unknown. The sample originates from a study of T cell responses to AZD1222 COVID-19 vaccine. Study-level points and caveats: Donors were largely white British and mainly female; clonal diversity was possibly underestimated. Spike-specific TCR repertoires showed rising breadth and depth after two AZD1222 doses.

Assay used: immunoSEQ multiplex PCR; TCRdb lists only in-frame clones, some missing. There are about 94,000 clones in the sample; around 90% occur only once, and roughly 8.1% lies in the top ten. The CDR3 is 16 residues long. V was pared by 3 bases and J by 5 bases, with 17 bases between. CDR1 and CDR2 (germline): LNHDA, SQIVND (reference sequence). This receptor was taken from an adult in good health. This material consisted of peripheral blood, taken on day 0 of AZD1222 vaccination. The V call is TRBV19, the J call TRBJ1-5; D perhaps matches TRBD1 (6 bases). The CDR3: CASSMHKGVKYQPQHF. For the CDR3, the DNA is TGTGCCAGTAGTATGCACAAGGGGGTCAAGTATCAGCCCCAGCATTTT.